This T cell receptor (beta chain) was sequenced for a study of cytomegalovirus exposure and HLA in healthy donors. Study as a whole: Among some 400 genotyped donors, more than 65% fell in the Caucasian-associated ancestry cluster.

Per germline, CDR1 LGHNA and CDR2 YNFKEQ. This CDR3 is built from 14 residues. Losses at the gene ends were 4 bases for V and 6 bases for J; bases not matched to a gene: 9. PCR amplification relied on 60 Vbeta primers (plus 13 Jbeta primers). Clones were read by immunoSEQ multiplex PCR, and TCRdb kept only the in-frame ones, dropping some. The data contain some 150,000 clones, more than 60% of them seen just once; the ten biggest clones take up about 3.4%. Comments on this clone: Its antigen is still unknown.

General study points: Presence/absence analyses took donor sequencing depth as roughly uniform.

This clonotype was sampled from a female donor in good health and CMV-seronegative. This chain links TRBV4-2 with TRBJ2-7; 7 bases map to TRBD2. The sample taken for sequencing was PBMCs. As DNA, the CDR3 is TGTGCCAGCAGCCCGGGAGGTGCTCAGGGCGAGCAGTACTTC. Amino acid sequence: CASSPGGAQGEQYF.